The clone carrying this T cell receptor beta chain came up many times. Its antigen is currently unknown. These data are taken from a study of T cells in Graves' hyperthyroidism and ophthalmopathy. Whole-study context: Initial diagnosis, before any treatment, was when peripheral blood was collected.

With 2 bases removed from V and 6 bases from J, the gap between germline ends came to 16 bases. This CDR3 region has 16 residues. Germline CDR1 reads LNHNV; CDR2 reads YYDKDF (reference sequence). The CDR3 regions of TCR beta were amplified from RNA transcripts. HTBI primers were used for first-round RT-PCR of the TCR CDR3. TCRdb called the multiplex PCR reads again in MiXCR, with one record for every CDR3 protein. The sample carries over 450,000 distinct CDR3 sequences, approximately 14% recorded once. Study-wide results and limits: The model's output predicted ophthalmopathy at a median of about 6.5 months prior to onset.

Uncontrolled infection, other autoimmune disease, pregnancy or lactation led to exclusion. Source material: blood. V is TRBV15 and J is TRBJ2-2, with D tentatively TRBD2 (6 bases). This TCR was sampled from a woman under 30 with Graves' hyperthyroidism. The CDR3 loop is CATSRKRAWGSGELFF. CDR3 DNA sequence: TGTGCCACCAGCAGAAAGCGGGCCTGGGGGTCCGGGGAGCTGTTTTTT.